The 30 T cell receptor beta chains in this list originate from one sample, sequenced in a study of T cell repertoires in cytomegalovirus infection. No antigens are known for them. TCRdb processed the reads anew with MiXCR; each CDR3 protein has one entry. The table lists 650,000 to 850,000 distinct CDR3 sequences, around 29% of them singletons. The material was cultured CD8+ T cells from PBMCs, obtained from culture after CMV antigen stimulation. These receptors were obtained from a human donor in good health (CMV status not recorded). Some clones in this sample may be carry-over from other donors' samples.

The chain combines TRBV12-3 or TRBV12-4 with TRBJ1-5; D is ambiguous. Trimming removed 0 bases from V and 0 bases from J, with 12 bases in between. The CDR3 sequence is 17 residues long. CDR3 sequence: CASSLAGRLYSNQPQHF. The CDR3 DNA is TGTGCCAGCAGTTTAGCCGGACGGTTGTATAGCAATCAGCCCCAGCATTTT.

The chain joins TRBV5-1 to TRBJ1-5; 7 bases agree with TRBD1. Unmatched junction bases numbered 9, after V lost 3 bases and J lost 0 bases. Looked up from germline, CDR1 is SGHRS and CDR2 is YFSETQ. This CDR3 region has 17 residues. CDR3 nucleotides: TGCGCCAGCAGCTCGGATCCAGGGGGTAGTAGCAATCAGCCCCAGCATTTT. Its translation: CASSSDPGGSSNQPQHF.

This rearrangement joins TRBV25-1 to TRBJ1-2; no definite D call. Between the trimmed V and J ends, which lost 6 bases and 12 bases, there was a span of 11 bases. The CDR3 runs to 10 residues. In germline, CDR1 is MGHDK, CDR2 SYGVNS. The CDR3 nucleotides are TGTGCCAGCAGCGGGTTATGCAACACCTTC. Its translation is CASSGLCNTF.

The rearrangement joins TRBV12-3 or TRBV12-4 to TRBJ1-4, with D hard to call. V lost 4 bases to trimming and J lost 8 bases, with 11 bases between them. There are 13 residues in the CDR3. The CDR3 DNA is TGTGCCAGCAGTTCCAGCCTTAGGGAAAAACTGTTTTTT. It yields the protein CASSSSLREKLFF.

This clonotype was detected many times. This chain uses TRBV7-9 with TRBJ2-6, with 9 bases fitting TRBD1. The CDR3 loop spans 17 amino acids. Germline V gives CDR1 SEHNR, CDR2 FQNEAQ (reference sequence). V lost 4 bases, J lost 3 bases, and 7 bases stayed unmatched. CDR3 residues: CASSSRDRDGGANVLTF. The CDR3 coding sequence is TGTGCCAGCAGCTCCCGGGACAGGGACGGTGGGGCCAACGTCCTGACTTTC.

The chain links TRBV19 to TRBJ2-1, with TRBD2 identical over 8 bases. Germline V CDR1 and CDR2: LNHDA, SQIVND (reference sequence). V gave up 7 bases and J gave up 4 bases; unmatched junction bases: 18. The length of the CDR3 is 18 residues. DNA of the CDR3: TGTGCCAGTAACCCCAGTCTTGGCGGGAGGTCCCTTTACAATGAGCAGTTCTTC. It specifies CASNPSLGGRSLYNEQFF.

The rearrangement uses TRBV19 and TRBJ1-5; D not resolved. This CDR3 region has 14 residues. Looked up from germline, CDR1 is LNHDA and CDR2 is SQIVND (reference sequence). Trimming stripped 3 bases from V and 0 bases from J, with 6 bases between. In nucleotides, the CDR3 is TGTGCCAGTAGTATGGAACATAGCAATCAGCCCCAGCATTTT. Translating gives CASSMEHSNQPQHF.

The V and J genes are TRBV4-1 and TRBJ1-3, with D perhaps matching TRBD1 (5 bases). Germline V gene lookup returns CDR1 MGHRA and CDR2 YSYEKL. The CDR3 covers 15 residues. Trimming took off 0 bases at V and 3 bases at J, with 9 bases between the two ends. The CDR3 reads CASSQDSQGGNTIYF. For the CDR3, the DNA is TGCGCCAGCAGCCAAGATTCCCAGGGTGGAAACACCATATATTTT.

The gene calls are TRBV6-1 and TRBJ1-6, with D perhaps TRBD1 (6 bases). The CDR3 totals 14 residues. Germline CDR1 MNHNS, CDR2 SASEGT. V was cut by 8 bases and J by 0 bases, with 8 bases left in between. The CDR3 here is CASDRNSYNSPLHF. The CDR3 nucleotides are TGTGCCAGCGACAGGAACTCCTATAATTCACCCCTCCACTTT.

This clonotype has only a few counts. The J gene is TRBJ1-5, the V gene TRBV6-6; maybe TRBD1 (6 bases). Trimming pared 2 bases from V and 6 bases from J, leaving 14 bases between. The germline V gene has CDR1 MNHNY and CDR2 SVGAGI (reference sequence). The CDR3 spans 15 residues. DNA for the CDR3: TGTGCCAGCAGTTACAATGCAGGGGCGGGTCAGCCCCAGCATTTT. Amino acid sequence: CASSYNAGAGQPQHF.

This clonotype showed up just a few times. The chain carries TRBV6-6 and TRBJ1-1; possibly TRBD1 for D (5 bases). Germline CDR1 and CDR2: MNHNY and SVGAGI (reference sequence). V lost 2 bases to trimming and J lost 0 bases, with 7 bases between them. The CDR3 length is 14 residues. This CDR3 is CASSYTTVNTEAFF. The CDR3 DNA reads TGTGCCAGCAGTTACACGACAGTGAACACTGAAGCTTTCTTT.

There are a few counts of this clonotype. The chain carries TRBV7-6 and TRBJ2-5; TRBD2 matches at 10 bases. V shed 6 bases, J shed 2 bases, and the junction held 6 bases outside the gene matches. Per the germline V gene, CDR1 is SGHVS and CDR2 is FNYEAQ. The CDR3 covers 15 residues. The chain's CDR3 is CASRRTSGAQETQYF. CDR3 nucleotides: TGTGCCAGCAGGAGGACTAGCGGTGCTCAAGAGACCCAGTACTTC.

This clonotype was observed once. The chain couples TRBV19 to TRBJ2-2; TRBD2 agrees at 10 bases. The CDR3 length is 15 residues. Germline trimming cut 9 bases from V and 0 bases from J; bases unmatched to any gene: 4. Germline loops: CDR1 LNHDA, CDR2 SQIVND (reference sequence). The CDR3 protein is CASPSGGANTGELFF. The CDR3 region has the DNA TGTGCCAGCCCTAGCGGGGGAGCGAACACCGGGGAGCTGTTTTTT. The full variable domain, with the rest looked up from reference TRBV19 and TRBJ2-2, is DGGITQSPKYLFRKEGQNVTLSCEQNLNHDAMYWYRQDPGQGLRLIYYSQIVNDFQKGDIAEGYSVSREKKESFPLTVTSAQKNPTAFYLCASPSGGANTGELFFGEGSRLTVL.

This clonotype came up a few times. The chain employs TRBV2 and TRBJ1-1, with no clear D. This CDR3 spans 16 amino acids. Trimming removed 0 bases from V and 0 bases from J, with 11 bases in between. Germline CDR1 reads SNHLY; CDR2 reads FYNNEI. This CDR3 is CASSEAPVGLNTEAFF. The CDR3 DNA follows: TGTGCCAGCAGTGAAGCGCCGGTAGGATTGAACACTGAAGCTTTCTTT.

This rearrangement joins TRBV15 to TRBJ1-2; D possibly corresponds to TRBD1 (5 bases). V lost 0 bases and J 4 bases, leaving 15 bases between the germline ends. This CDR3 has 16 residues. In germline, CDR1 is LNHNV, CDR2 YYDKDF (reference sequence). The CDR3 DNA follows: TGTGCCACCAGCAGAGATCGGGGCAGTCAGGTCTATGGCTACACCTTC. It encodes CATSRDRGSQVYGYTF.

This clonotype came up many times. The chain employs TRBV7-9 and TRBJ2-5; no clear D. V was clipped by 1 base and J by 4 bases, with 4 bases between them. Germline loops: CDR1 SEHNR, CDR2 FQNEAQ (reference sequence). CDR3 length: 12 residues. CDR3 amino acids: CASSLDRETQYF. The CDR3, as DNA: TGTGCCAGCAGCTTAGACCGAGAGACCCAGTACTTC.

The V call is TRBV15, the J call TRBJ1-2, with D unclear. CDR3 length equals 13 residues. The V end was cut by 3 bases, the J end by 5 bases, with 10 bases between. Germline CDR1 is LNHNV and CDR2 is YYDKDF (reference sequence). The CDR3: CATSSGLEYGYTF. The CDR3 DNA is TGTGCCACCAGCAGTGGGTTGGAGTATGGCTACACCTTC.

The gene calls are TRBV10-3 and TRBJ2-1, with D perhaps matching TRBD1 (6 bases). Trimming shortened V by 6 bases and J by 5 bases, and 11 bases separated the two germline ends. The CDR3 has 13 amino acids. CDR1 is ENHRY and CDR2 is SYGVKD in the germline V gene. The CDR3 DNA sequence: TGTGCCATCAGCCAAGGACAGAACAATGAGCAGTTCTTC. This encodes CAISQGQNNEQFF.

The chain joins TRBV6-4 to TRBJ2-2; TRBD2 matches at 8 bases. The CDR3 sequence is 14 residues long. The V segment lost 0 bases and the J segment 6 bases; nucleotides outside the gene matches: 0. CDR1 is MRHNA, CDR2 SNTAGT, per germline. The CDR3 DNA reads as TGTGCCAGCAGTGACTCCGGGAGGGCCGGGGAGCTGTTTTTT. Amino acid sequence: CASSDSGRAGELFF.

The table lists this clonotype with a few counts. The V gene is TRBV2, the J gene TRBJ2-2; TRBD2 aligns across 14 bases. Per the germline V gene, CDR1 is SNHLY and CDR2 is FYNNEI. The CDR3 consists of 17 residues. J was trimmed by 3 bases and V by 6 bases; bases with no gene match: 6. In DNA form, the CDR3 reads TGTGCCAGCAGCAGGACTAGCGGGGGGCATTACACCGGGGAGCTGTTTTTT. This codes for CASSRTSGGHYTGELFF.

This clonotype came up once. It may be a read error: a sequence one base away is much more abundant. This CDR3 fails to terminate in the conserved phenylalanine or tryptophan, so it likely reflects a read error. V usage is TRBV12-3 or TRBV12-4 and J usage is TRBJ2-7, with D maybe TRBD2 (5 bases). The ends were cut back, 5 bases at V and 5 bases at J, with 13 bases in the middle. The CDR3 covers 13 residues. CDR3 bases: TGTGCCAGCAGTCGAGGGAAAGGGCACGAGCAGTACTCC. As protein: CASSRGKGHEQYS.

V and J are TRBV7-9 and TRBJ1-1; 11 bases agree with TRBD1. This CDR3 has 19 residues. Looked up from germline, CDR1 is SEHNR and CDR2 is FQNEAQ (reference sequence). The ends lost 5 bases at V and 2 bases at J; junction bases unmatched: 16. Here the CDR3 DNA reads TGTGCCAGCAGCGACCCATCCGGGACAGGGGGGTTTAGAAACACTGAAGCTTTCTTT. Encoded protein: CASSDPSGTGGFRNTEAFF. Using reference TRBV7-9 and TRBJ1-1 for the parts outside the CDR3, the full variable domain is DTGVSQNPRHKITKRGQNVTFRCDPISEHNRLYWYRQTLGQGPEFLTYFQNEAQLEKSRLLSDRFSAERPKGSFSTLEIQRTEQGDSAMYLCASSDPSGTGGFRNTEAFFGQGTRLTVV.

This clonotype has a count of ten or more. This chain's CDR3 is CASSPPGENKETQYF. CDR3 DNA: TGTGCCAGCAGCCCCCCCGGGGAGAATAAAGAGACCCAGTACTTC. This chain links TRBV7-9 with TRBJ2-5; D perhaps matches TRBD2 (5 bases). Germline V gene lookup returns CDR1 SEHNR and CDR2 FQNEAQ (reference sequence). V was clipped by 5 bases and J by 3 bases, with 16 bases between them. The CDR3 is made up of 15 amino acids.

The DNA of the CDR3 is TGTGCCACCAGTGACCTGGACAGACAAGAGACCCAGTACTTC. Its translation is CATSDLDRQETQYF. The chain recombines TRBV24-1 with TRBJ2-5, with D maybe TRBD1 (6 bases). Germline CDR1 KGHDR, CDR2 SFDVKD. CDR3 length: 14 residues. With 4 bases removed from V and 2 bases from J, the gap between germline ends came to 10 bases.

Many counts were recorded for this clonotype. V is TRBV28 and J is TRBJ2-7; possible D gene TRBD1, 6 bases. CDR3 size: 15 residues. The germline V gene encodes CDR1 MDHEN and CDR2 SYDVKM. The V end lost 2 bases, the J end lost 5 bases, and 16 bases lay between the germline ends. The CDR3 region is CASSLGTGLYDEQYV. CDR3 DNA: TGTGCCAGCAGTTTAGGAACAGGGCTATACGACGAGCAGTACGTC.

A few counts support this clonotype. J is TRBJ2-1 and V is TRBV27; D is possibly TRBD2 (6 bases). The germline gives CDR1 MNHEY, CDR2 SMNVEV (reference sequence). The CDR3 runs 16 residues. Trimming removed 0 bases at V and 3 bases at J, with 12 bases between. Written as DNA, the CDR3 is TGTGCCAGCAGTTTATCGAGGGACTCTTTCTACAATGAGCAGTTCTTC. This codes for CASSLSRDSFYNEQFF.

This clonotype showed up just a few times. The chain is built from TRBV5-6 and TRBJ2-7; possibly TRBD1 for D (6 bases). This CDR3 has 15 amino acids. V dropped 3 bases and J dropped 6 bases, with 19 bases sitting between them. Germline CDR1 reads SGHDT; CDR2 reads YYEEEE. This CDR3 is CASSSGRATGPEQYV. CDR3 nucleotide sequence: TGTGCCAGCAGCTCCGGAAGAGCCACAGGGCCCGAGCAGTACGTC.

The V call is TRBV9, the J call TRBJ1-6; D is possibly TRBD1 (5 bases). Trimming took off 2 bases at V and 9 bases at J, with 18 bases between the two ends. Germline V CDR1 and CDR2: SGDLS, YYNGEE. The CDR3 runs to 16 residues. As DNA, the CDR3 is TGTGCCAGCAGCGTCCTTGACTCCTGGGACGGTTCACCCCTCCACTTT. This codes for CASSVLDSWDGSPLHF.

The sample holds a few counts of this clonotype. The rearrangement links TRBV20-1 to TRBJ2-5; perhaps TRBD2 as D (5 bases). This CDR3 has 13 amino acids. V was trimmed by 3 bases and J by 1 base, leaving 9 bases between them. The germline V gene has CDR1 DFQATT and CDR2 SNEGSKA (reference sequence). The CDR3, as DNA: TGCAGTGCTAGTATCGGGATCCAAGAGACCCAGTACTTC. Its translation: CSASIGIQETQYF.

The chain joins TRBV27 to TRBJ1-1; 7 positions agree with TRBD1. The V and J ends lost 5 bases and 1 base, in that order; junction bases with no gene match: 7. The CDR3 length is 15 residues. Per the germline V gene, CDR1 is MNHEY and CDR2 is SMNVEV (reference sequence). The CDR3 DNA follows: TGTGCCAGCAGTGACCAACAGGGGACGAACACTGAAGCTTTCTTT. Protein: CASSDQQGTNTEAFF.